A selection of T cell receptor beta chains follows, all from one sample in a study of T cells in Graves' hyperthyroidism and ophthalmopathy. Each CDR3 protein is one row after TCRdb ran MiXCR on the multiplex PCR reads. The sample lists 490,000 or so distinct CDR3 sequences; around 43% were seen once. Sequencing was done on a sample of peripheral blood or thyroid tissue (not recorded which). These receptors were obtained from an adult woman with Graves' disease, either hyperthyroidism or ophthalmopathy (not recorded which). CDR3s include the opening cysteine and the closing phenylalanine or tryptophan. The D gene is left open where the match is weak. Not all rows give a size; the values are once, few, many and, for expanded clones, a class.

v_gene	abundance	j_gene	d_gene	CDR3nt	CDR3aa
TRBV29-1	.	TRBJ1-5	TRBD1	TGCAGCAGGAGGACAGGGAGTGGCAATCAGCCCCAGCATTTT	CSRRTGSGNQPQHF
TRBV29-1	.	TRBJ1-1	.	TGCAGCGTTGAAGATTTGAAGTCGAACACTGAAGCTTTCTTT	CSVEDLKSNTEAFF
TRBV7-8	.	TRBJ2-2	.	TGCGCCAGCAGCCATTCTTTACCGTCCGGGATGACCGGGGAGCTGTTTTTT	CASSHSLPSGMTGELFF
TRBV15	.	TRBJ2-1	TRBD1	TGTGCCACCAGCAGAGATGCGGGACAGGGGGCTAGTGAGCAGTTCTTC	CATSRDAGQGASEQFF
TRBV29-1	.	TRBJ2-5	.	TGCAGCGCCGGAGGGGGGCCCCGGGGGACCCAGTACTTC	CSAGGGPRGTQYF
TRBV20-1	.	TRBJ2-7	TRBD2	TGCAGTGCTAGAGTGACTAGCGGGGGGTTCGAGCAGTACTTC	CSARVTSGGFEQYF
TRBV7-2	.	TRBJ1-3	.	TGTGCCAGCAGCCACCGGGACCGTGATTACACCATATATTTT	CASSHRDRDYTIYF
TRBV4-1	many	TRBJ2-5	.	TGCGCCAGCAGCCAAGACGGAAGCCAAGAGACCCAGTACTTC	CASSQDGSQETQYF
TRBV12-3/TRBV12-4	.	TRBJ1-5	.	TGTGCCAGCAGTTTAGCGGGTCGCCCTAATCAGCCCCAGCATTTT	CASSLAGRPNQPQHF
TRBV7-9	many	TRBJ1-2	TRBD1	TGTGCCAGCAGCCTTTATCGGACAGGTTTCTATGGCTACACCTTC	CASSLYRTGFYGYTF
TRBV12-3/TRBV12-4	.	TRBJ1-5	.	TGTGCCAGCAGACCTGGACTGACTAATCAGCCCCAGCATTTT	CASRPGLTNQPQHF
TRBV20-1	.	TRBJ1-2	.	TGCAGTGCTAGCGTTACTTCCTGGGACGATGGCTACACCTTC	CSASVTSWDDGYTF
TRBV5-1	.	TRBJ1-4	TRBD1	TGCGCCAGCAGCTCAACAGGGGCAGGGGTCGATGAAAAACTGTTTTTT	CASSSTGAGVDEKLFF
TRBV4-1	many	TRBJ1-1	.	TGCGCCAGCAGCCAACGTCCCTGGGGGAACACTGAAGCTTTCTTT	CASSQRPWGNTEAFF